The clone carrying this T cell receptor beta chain has just one count. Its antigen remains unknown. Healthy bone marrow donors supplied every sample. This sample is part of a study of cytomegalovirus exposure and HLA in healthy donors. Study-level results: Sequencing probably produced one cluster of sequence variants that were highly shared.

It was with 60 Vbeta and 13 Jbeta primers that the PCR ran. Assay used: immunoSEQ multiplex PCR; TCRdb lists only in-frame clones, some missing. This table has roughly 150,000 clones, around 83% appearing once. The length of the CDR3 is 15 residues. Unmatched junction bases numbered 7, after V lost 5 bases and J lost 4 bases. Germline CDR1 reads SGHAT; CDR2 reads FQDESV (reference sequence). This clonotype originated in a man aged 50 or older in good health and CMV-seropositive. The rearrangement uses TRBV11-1 and TRBJ2-7; 11 bases align to TRBD1. The specimen sequenced was PBMCs. The CDR3 loop is CASSPRTGGAYEQYF. The CDR3 DNA is TGTGCCAGCAGCCCCCGGACAGGGGGCGCGTACGAGCAGTACTTC. Full variable domain (outside the CDR3, taken from reference TRBV11-1 and TRBJ2-7): EAEVAQSPRYKITEKSQAVAFWCDPISGHATLYWYRQILGQGPELLVQFQDESVVDDSQLPKDRFSAERLKGVDSTLKIQPAELGDSAMYLCASSPRTGGAYEQYFGPGTRLTVT.